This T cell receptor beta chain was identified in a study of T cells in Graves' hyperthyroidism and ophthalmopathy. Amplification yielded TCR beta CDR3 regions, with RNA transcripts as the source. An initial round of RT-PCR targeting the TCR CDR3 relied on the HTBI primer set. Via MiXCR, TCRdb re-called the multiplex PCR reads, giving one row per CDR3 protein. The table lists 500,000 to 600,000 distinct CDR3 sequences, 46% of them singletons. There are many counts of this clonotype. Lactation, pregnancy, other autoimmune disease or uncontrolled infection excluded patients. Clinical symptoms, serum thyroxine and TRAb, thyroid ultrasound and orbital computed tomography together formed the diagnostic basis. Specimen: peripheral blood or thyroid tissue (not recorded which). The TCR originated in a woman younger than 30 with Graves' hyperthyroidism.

Here the CDR3 reads CSASWHRNTEAFF. The DNA for the CDR3 is TGCAGTGCTAGCTGGCATAGGAACACTGAAGCTTTCTTT. The chain links TRBV20-1 to TRBJ1-1; D gene ambiguous. From germline, CDR1 is DFQATT and CDR2 SNEGSKA (reference sequence). The CDR3 sequence is 13 residues long. The V gene lost 3 bases and the J gene lost 1 base, with 9 bases spanning the gap.